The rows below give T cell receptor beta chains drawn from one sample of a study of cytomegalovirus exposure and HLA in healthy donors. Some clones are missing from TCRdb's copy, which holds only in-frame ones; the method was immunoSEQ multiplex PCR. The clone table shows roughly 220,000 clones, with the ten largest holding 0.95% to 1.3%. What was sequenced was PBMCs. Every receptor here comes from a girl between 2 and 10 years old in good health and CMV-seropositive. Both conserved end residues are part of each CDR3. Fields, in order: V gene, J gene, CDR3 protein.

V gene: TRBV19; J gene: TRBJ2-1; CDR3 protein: CASMEGPLNEQFF
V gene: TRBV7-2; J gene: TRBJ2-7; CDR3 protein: CASSPGWRQGYEQYF
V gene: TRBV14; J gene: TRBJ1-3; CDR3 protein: CASSQVGSGNTIYF
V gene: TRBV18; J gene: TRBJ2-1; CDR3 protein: CASSPPVRVSSYNEQFF
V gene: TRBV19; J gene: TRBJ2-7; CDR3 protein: CASGLADNYEQYF
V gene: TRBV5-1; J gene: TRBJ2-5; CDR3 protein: CASSFKETQYF
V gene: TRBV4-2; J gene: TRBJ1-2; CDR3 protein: CASSQDIGSGQYYGYTF
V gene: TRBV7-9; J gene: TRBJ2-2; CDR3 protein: CASSLGERATGELFF
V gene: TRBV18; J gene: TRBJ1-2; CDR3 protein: CASSPRTEAYGYTF
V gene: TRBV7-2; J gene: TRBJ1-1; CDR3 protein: CASIGGPLNTEAFF
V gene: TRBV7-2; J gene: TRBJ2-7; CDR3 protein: CASSTTSGRSYFYEQYF
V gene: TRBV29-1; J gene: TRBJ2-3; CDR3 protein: CSGGLAVTDTQYF
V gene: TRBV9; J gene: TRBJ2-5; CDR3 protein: CASSVDPLGGGLKETQYF
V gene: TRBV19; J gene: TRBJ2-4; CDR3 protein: CASSQKQGLKNIQYF
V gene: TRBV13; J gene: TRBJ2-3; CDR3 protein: CASSPLPSGRVADTQYF
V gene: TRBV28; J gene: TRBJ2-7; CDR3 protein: CASSLGAGGSEQYF
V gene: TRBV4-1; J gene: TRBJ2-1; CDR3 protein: CASSPAGGGLAGDPINNEQFF
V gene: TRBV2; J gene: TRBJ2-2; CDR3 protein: CASRGLHTTGELFF
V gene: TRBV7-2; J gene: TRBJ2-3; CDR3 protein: CASSFELARVDTQYF
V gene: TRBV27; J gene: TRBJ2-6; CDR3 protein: CASSFQGAPGANVLTF
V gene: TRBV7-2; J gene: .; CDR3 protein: CASSSDLHYEQYF
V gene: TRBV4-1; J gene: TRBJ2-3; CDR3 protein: CASSQDRTRDTQYF
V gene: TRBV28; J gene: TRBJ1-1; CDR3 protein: CASNQIGTSWSLAFF
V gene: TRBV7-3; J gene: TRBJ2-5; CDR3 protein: CASSLSGTGAEKQYF
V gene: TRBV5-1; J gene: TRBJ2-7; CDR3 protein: CASSSDLRREQYF
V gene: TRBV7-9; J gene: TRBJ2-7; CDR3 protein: CASRFLAGDEQYF
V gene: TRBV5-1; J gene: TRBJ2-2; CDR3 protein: CASSLAKTSGGYTGELFF
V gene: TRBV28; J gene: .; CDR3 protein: CASIASGFSYEQYF
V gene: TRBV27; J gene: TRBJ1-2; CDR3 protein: CASRHTPSGDGYTF
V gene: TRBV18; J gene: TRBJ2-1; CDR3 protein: CASSPYSGRVGDEQFF
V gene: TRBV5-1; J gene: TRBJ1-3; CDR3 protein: CASSLNSGSGNTIYF
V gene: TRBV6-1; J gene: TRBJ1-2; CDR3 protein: CASSEAGTGPSNYGYTF
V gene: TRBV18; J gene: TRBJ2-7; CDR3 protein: CASSPLGRRAYEQYF
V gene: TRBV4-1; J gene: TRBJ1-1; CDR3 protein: CASSQGGQGELMNTEAFF
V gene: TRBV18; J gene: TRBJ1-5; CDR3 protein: CASSPGSGTGLYSNQPQHF
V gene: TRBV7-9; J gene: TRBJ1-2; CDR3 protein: CASSLYQGRDYGYTF
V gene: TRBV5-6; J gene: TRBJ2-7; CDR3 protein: CASSFVSGFPYEQYF
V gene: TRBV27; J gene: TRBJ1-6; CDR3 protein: CASSLFSSGNRGTNSPLHF
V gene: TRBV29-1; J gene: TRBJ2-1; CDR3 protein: CSVDDGRANYNEQFF
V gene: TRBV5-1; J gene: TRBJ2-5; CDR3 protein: CASSLRGPQETQYF
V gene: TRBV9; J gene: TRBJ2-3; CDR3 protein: CASSVRLATDTQYF
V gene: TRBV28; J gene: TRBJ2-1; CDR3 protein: CASRTGTAYNEQFF